The subject of this entry is one T cell receptor (beta chain). Its antigen has not been determined. Base qualities are not at hand, and no much larger clone is one base apart. The sample belongs to a study of cytomegalovirus exposure and HLA in healthy donors listed by TCRdb under 2017. Regarding the complete study: According to an earlier analysis of 587 of the donors, 150 million to 200 million T cells yielded 117 million unique TCR beta sequences and 276 Gb of sequence data. The study profiled the T cell repertoires of under 850 subjects by immunosequencing and related them to cytomegalovirus serostatus. All discovery cohort repertoires had been generated on a single sequencing platform. A later analysis re-examined previously published TCR beta repertoires from 610 or so donors and added high-resolution HLA genotyping to investigate patterns of TCR occurrence. Both class I and class II loci were covered by HLA typing, at four-digit resolution. The number of donors typed differed by locus, with about 629-630 for A, B, C, DRB1 and DQB1, around 520 for DQA1, 600 to 610 for DPA1, and some 470 for DPB1. Genome-wide SNP genotypes for about 55% of the 666 donors were used in a later genetic analysis, which treated that subset as a discovery cohort. Of the 300 to 450 genotyped donors, approximately 83% fell in the genetic ancestry cluster associated with self-reported Caucasian donors. A few DR-DQ haplotypes were treated as single units for association and clustering because of strong linkage in the cohort. The study aimed to test whether signatures of past pathogen exposure could be identified by cataloging public T cell receptors. Donor age, sex, ethnicity and CMV serostatus were compiled together with the repertoire data. About 280 gigabases of sequencing data and about 92 million unique TCR sequences made up an early release that covered approximately 700 HLA-typed donors. An earlier analysis of approximately 640 of the donors applied high-throughput TCR beta sequencing to assess whether each TCR beta V gene segment acted as functional or pseudogenic. The later analysis used no new phenotypic data to find candidate immune exposures, relying instead on TCR beta sequences and their occurrence across donors. The study combined high-throughput TCR immunosequencing, statistical association of individual TCRs with disease status, and machine learning to predict cytomegalovirus infection status. A separate validation cohort of approximately 130 different subjects was used in addition to the approximately 670-subject first cohort. Across 300 to 400 genotyped donors of the cohort, an average of approximately 240,000 unique TCR beta nucleotide sequences per donor were sequenced, and approximately 17% of those sequences were non-productive.

V lost 3 bases and J lost 6 bases, and the count of bases not matched to a germline gene is 14. As encoded in the germline V gene, CDR1 is LGHNA while CDR2 is YSLEER. The CDR3, from cysteine to phenylalanine, totals 16 residues. Kept here is only the CDR3 DNA, which spans 48 bases and is read in frame from base 1. What the study reported, not specific to this receptor: Linkage disequilibrium might explain the correlated functional status among segregating V segments, but an unknown experimental factor could not be ruled out. Compared with equally common non-associated chains, HLA-associated TCR beta chains in a later analysis were more clonally expanded and had lower generation probabilities. It was suggested by the authors that the approach could potentially be generalized to other disease states and immunological phenotypes. In both the original and validation cohorts, the classifier was reported to diagnose cytomegalovirus status with high specificity and sensitivity. Because HLA typing was unavailable for some donors at each locus, only the typed subset was used in association tests. According to a later genetic analysis, donors in an Asian-associated ancestry cluster had fewer N-insertions in productive TCRs than the approximately 690-donor mean. A further reported finding was that TCR beta sequences accurately predicted the HLA-A and HLA-B alleles for most subjects in the first cohort. A few of the identified cytomegalovirus-associated TCR beta chains were confirmed in vitro to be specific for cytomegalovirus antigens. Immune exposure information for the cohort was limited to CMV serostatus. The study gave a list of about 170 TCR beta chains associated with cytomegalovirus. According to a later analysis, parvovirus B19, influenza, CMV and Epstein-Barr virus appeared linked to several top co-occurrence clusters. An earlier analysis of 587 of the donors showed that most TCR beta V segments appeared in productive rearrangements either about 87% or about 30% of the time, which broadly matched IMGT annotations. Some IMGT-functional V segments, including TRBV6-2 and TRBV6-3, could not be distinguished by the 87-base-pair reads and were therefore excluded. Across donors, most TCR sequences were observed very rarely, whereas some public TCRs were present in many individuals. In a later genetic analysis, a missense DCLRE1C variant was associated with V-gene and J-gene trimming of TCR beta chains, and the association was replicated in an independent cohort. Presence/absence analyses assumed roughly uniform sequencing depth across donors, an assumption that may not hold. At a false discovery rate of 0.05, a later analysis linked about 16,000 TCR beta sequences to specific HLA alleles. In a later analysis, TCR association rates were found to vary across HLA loci, with the most associated TCRs seen for DRB1 alleles and the fewest for HLA-C alleles. The sequencing pipeline was judged likely to have produced a cluster of highly shared sequence variants as a technical artifact. This cohort had only TCR beta chains sequenced, and the lack of alpha or paired-chain data limited which features could be detected. A later analysis found that most CMV-associated TCR beta chains appeared HLA-restricted, with HLA associations seemingly driven largely by CMV exposure. When HLA alleles, especially DR and DQ, strongly co-occurred, TCR associations were difficult to assign to individual alleles. Because counts were too low, seventeen rarely observed V segments, including chromosome 9 orphons, were left out of the earlier analysis of about 620 of the donors.

The library was generated by the immunoSEQ multiplex PCR assay. For the multiplex PCR, a mixture combining 60 forward primers for TCR Vbeta segments and 13 reverse primers for TCR Jbeta segments was used. A multiplex PCR assay on genomic DNA amplified the CDR3 region of rearranged TCR beta genes. Amplified TCR beta libraries were sequenced as 87-base-pair reads on the Illumina HiSeq System. On the authors' methods: A later analysis tallied roughly 80 million unique TCR beta chains across the 666 repertoires, and roughly 11 million of those chains were shared by two or more donors. To remove PCR and sequencing errors, raw reads were error-corrected and collapsed into unique sequences using a nearest-neighbor algorithm that merged closely related sequences. V, D and J gene segments were assigned by aligning CDR3 sequences to IMGT reference sequences. Each retained sequence needed at least a six-nucleotide match to both a V gene segment and a J gene segment. A rearrangement counted as productive if the CDR3 had no stop codons and remained in frame with V and J, and every other rearrangement counted as non-productive. Following IMGT convention, CDR3 was defined as the stretch from the second conserved V-encoded cysteine to the conserved J-encoded phenylalanine. The earlier analysis of roughly 590 of the donors excluded any sequence lacking an unambiguous match to a single V gene segment. In an earlier analysis of several hundred of the donors, a V segment was called functional when productive rearrangements were above 56.7%, and segregating when the standard deviation between donors exceeded 5%. To diagnose cytomegalovirus status from the catalog of TCR beta chain sequences, a statistical classification framework was built. In a later analysis, V and J genes were assigned by comparing TCR nucleotide sequences against IMGT/GENE-DB human TR gene sequences. The TCRdist pipeline was used in a later analysis to assign CDR3 sequences and most-parsimonious VDJ recombination scenarios. A later analysis defined each TCR beta chain by its CDR3 amino acid sequence plus V-gene family, and excluded reads lacking a unique V-gene family. To address suspected cross-contamination and a sequencing artifact, a later analysis removed approximately 600 highly shared, low-generation-probability nucleotide sequences. In a later analysis, a clonal expansion index for each public chain was calculated from normalized within-repertoire ranks of inferred template counts. In a later analysis, generation probabilities were computed with a VDJ recombination model fitted to out-of-frame rearrangements, and the resulting probabilities were checked against IGoR. Hypergeometric tests were used in a later analysis to score TCR-TCR, TCR-HLA and TCR-CMV co-occurrence, with a repertoire-size bias correction applied to the TCR pairs. To estimate false discovery rates, a later analysis permuted the HLA or CMV assignments 20 times. In a later analysis, co-occurring TCRs were grouped using DBSCAN, and TCRdist sequence similarity was added for clustering within HLA-allele-positive subsets. Co-occurrence clustering excluded repertoires with fewer than 30,000 or more than 120,000 public chains, plus five with anomalous nucleotide sharing. TCRdb took this table from immuneACCESS and kept in-frame rearrangements with V and J called. Such tables lack part of the clones; where checked against another copy, unresolved V genes explain under half of the gap, and the rest is unexplained. V and J calls and clone size are as listed in that table; D and trimming were resolved from the DNA. In this sample the table shows roughly 65,000 clones, roughly 75% of which occur a single time. The leading ten clones occupy more than 4% of the sample.

The cohort consisted of 650 to 850 healthy bone marrow donors. At the time of sampling, all cohort members were nominally healthy, though unrecorded immune exposures were likely present. The donor was CMV seronegative and was included in the group of about 350 seronegative cohort members. Every donor gave a peripheral blood sample, and the peripheral blood mononuclear cells from that sample were used for TCR beta sequencing. Genomic DNA extraction from the blood cell samples was performed with the Qiagen DNeasy Blood Extraction Kit. The sequence joins TRBV4-3 to TRBJ2-7; 7 middle bases align to TRBD2. The sequence was obtained from a woman younger than 45 in good health and CMV-seronegative. Specimen: PBMCs. The CDR3 in this case is CASSHHSQLTSAEQYF. The DNA reads as follows: TGCGCCAGCAGCCACCACTCACAGCTTACTAGCGCCGAGCAGTACTTC.